This T cell receptor (beta chain) is from a study of control samples from healthy donors and cancer patients. Profiled with immunoSEQ multiplex PCR; TCRdb holds only in-frame clones, not every one. Here the sample spans around 68,000 clones, approximately 84% being singletons. The CDR3 covers 17 residues. Losses at the gene ends were 5 bases for V and 1 base for J; bases not matched to a gene: 8. Looked up from germline, CDR1 is SNHLY and CDR2 is FYNNEI. The clonotype originates from a woman aged 45-65 years with lung cancer. The material sequenced was PBMCs. The V call is TRBV2, the J call TRBJ1-1; TRBD1 matches at 12 bases. The CDR3 sequence: CASSWDRGLTENTEAFF. The CDR3 DNA reads TGTGCCAGCAGTTGGGACAGGGGGCTGACCGAGAACACTGAAGCTTTCTTT.